Listed below are T cell receptor beta chains from one sample, sequenced in a study of cytomegalovirus exposure and HLA in healthy donors. TCRdb keeps only in-frame clones here, not all; method: immunoSEQ multiplex PCR. Altogether some 110,000 clones are present, 73% being singletons, with the ten largest covering approximately 4.8%. Sequenced: PBMCs. These receptors all come from a man in his fifties or sixties in good health and CMV-seropositive. The CDR3 runs from the conserved cysteine through the conserved F or W. The D gene is left open where the match is weak. The size entry is marked missing in some rows and otherwise reads once, few, many or a size class.

J gene: TRBJ2-7
D gene: TRBD1
V gene: TRBV18
clone size: NA
CDR3 protein: CASSLGTVYEQYF
CDR3 DNA: TGTGCCAGCTCACTGGGGACAGTTTACGAGCAGTACTTC

J gene: TRBJ2-5
D gene: NA
V gene: TRBV4-1
clone size: NA
CDR3 protein: CASSQEQQATQYF
CDR3 DNA: TGCGCCAGCAGCCAAGAACAGCAAGCGACCCAGTACTTC

J gene: TRBJ1-6
D gene: TRBD1
V gene: TRBV2
clone size: NA
CDR3 protein: CASSPDRVLFSPLHF
CDR3 DNA: TGTGCCAGCAGTCCCGACAGGGTTCTATTTTCACCCCTCCACTTT

J gene: TRBJ1-2
D gene: TRBD1
V gene: TRBV7-3
clone size: NA
CDR3 protein: CASSPQDRAGYTF
CDR3 DNA: TGTGCCAGCAGCCCACAGGACAGGGCGGGCTACACCTTC

J gene: TRBJ1-2
D gene: TRBD1
V gene: TRBV19
clone size: NA
CDR3 protein: CASSWGQANYGYTF
CDR3 DNA: TGTGCCAGTAGTTGGGGACAGGCCAACTATGGCTACACCTTC

J gene: TRBJ1-6
D gene: NA
V gene: TRBV9
clone size: NA
CDR3 protein: CASSVATGGDSPLHF
CDR3 DNA: TGTGCCAGCAGCGTAGCTACCGGGGGGGATTCACCCCTCCACTTT

J gene: TRBJ1-1
D gene: NA
V gene: TRBV18
clone size: NA
CDR3 protein: CASSGQSNTEAFF
CDR3 DNA: TGTGCCAGCTCAGGCCAATCCAACACTGAAGCTTTCTTT

J gene: TRBJ1-6
D gene: NA
V gene: TRBV7-3
clone size: NA
CDR3 protein: CASRRDSRDSPLHF
CDR3 DNA: TGTGCCAGCAGACGGGACTCTAGGGACTCACCCCTCCACTTT

J gene: TRBJ2-3
D gene: NA
V gene: TRBV2
clone size: NA
CDR3 protein: CASSDSSRRDTQYF
CDR3 DNA: TGTGCCAGCAGTGATTCTAGCCGGAGGGATACGCAGTATTTT

J gene: TRBJ2-3
D gene: NA
V gene: TRBV5-6
clone size: NA
CDR3 protein: CASRRGDTQYF
CDR3 DNA: TGTGCCAGCAGGAGGGGGGATACGCAGTATTTT

J gene: TRBJ2-1
D gene: NA
V gene: TRBV27
clone size: few
CDR3 protein: CASSFNRAHEQFF
CDR3 DNA: TGTGCCAGCAGTTTCAACAGGGCCCATGAGCAGTTCTTC

J gene: TRBJ2-7
D gene: NA
V gene: TRBV28
clone size: few
CDR3 protein: CASSLLRVGEQYF
CDR3 DNA: TGTGCCAGCAGTTTACTCAGGGTGGGCGAGCAGTACTTC

J gene: TRBJ2-7
D gene: NA
V gene: TRBV18
clone size: NA
CDR3 protein: CASSPQDSYEQYF
CDR3 DNA: TGTGCCAGCTCACCTCAGGACAGCTACGAGCAGTACTTC

J gene: TRBJ2-7
D gene: NA
V gene: TRBV11-2
clone size: NA
CDR3 protein: CASSWGERTYEQYF
CDR3 DNA: TGTGCCAGCAGCTGGGGGGAGCGTACCTACGAGCAGTACTTC